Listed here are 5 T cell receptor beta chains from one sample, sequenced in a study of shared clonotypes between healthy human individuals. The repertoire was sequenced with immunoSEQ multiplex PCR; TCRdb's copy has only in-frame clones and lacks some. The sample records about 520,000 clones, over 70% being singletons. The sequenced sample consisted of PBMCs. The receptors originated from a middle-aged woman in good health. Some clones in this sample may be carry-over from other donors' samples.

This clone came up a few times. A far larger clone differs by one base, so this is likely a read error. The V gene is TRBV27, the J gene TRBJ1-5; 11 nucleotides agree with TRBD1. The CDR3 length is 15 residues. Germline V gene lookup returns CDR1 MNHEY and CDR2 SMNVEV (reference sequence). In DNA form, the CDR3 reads TGTGCCAGCAGCCGGGGACAGGGGGGCAATCAGCACCAGCATTTT. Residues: CASSRGQGGNQHQHF.

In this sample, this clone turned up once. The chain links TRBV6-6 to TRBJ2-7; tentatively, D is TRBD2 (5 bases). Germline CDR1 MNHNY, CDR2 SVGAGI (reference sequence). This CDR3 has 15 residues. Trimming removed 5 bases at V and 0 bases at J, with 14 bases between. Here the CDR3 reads CASSPGTSFSYEQYF. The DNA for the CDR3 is TGTGCCAGCAGTCCGGGAACATCCTTCTCCTACGAGCAGTACTTC.

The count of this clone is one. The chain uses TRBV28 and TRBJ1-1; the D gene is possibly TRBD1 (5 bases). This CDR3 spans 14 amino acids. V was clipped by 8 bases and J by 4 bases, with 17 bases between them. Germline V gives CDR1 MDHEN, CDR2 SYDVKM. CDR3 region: CASAEAVGGTEAFF. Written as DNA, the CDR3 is TGTGCCAGCGCTGAGGCGGTCGGGGGCACTGAAGCTTTCTTT.

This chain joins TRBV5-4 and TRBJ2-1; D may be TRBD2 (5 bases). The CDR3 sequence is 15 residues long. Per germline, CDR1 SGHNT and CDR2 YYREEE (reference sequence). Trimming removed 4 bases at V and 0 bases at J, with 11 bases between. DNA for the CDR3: TGTGCCAGCAGCCTTCTTCGGGACTCCTACAATGAGCAGTTCTTC. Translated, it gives CASSLLRDSYNEQFF.

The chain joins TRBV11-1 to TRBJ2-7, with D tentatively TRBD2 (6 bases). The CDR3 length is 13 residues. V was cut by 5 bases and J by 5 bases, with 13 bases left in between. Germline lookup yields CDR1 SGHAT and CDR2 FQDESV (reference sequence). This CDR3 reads CASSRGDFHEQYF. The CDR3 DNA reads TGTGCCAGCAGCCGAGGGGACTTCCACGAGCAGTACTTC. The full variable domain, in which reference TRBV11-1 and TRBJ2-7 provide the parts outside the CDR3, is EAEVAQSPRYKITEKSQAVAFWCDPISGHATLYWYRQILGQGPELLVQFQDESVVDDSQLPKDRFSAERLKGVDSTLKIQPAELGDSAMYLCASSRGDFHEQYFGPGTRLTVT.